These T cell receptor beta chains were read from a single sample in a study of CD8+CD57+ T cells in acquired aplastic anemia. In TCRdb, the reads were re-called with MiXCR into one record per CDR3 protein. Seen here are fewer than 200,000 distinct CDR3 sequences, roughly 48% observed once, and the top ten hold more than 0.95%. The sample consisted of sorted CD4+, CD8+, or CD8+CD57+ T cells (not recorded which) from PBMCs. Source of these receptors: a human donor with aplastic anemia. Each CDR3 is given with its conserved first and last residue. The order of the fields is D gene, J gene, clone size, V gene, CDR3 DNA, CDR3 protein. The D gene is left open where the match is weak. Clone size is given for some rows only: seen once, a few or many times, or a class if the clone is expanded.

>TRBD2|TRBJ2-3|NA|TRBV6-1
TGTGCCAGCAGACAGACTAGCGGGAGGGGGACAGATACGCAGTATTTT
CASRQTSGRGTDTQYF
>NA|TRBJ1-1|many|TRBV7-9
TGTGCCAGCAGCTTAGGGACGGCTAACACTGAAGCTTTCTTT
CASSLGTANTEAFF
>TRBD2|TRBJ2-1|once|TRBV12-3/TRBV12-4
TGTGCCAGCAGAGTAGCGGGAGTTACCATGAATGAGCAGTTCTTC
CASRVAGVTMNEQFF
>TRBD2|TRBJ2-7|many|TRBV7-2
TGTGCCAGCAATACGGGGGGGACCTCCTACGAGCAGTACTTC
CASNTGGTSYEQYF
>TRBD2|TRBJ2-7|NA|TRBV11-1
TGTGCCAGCAGCTGGGATAGCGGGGGGAGCTCCTACGAGCAGTACTTC
CASSWDSGGSSYEQYF
>TRBD2|TRBJ2-1|NA|TRBV24-1
TGTGCCACCAGTGGCCTGACTAGCGGGGGCACTGAGCAGTTCTTC
CATSGLTSGGTEQFF
>NA|TRBJ1-1|many|TRBV19
TGTGCCAGTGTTCCCCTTGGGGGGGGCGGGATGACTGAAGCTTTCTTT
CASVPLGGGGMTEAFF
>NA|TRBJ1-5|NA|TRBV6-2/TRBV6-3
TGTGCCAGCAGTGACCGACAGTATAATCAGCCCCAGCATTTT
CASSDRQYNQPQHF
>NA|TRBJ2-7|NA|TRBV5-6
TGTGCCAGCAGCAGGGACGGAGCTGGAGACGAGCAGTACTTC
CASSRDGAGDEQYF
>TRBD1|TRBJ2-5|NA|TRBV20-1
TGCAGTGCTAGGGCCGGGACAGGGATCCAAGAGACCCAGTGCTTC
CSARAGTGIQETQCF
>TRBD2|TRBJ2-5|NA|TRBV20-1
TGCAGTGCTATAGATAGCGGGGGGCAGAGCTCCTACAATGAGCAGTACTTC
CSAIDSGGQSSYNEQYF
>NA|TRBJ1-2|NA|TRBV6-5
TGTGCCAGCAGTTACTCTGAGGACAGCTTCTATGGCTACACCTTC
CASSYSEDSFYGYTF
>NA|TRBJ2-2|NA|TRBV3-1
TGTGCCAGCAGCCAAGACAGTCGAAGTGGGCTGTTTTTT
CASSQDSRSGLFF
>TRBD1|TRBJ1-4|NA|TRBV9
TGTGCCAGCAGCGTGGACAGGGAAAAACTGTTTTTT
CASSVDREKLFF
>NA|TRBJ1-6|many|TRBV3-1
TGTGCCAGCAGCCAAGATCTAGGAGGTTCACCCCTCCACTTT
CASSQDLGGSPLHF
>NA|TRBJ2-2|few|TRBV28
TGTGCCAGCAGTACCCCAACCGGGGAGCTGTTTTTT
CASSTPTGELFF
>NA|TRBJ1-5|NA|TRBV7-2
TGTGCCAGCAGCTTTTCGGTTGATCAGCCCCAGCATTTT
CASSFSVDQPQHF
>NA|TRBJ2-5|NA|TRBV10-3
TGTGCCATCAGTGATACACTAGCACCCCAAGAGACCCAGTACTTC
CAISDTLAPQETQYF
>NA|TRBJ1-1|NA|TRBV29-1
TGCAGCGTACAAGGGGATTTGAACACTGAAGCTTTCTTT
CSVQGDLNTEAFF
>NA|TRBJ1-1|few|TRBV11-2
TGTGCCGGCAGCTTAGAATACGACAGGATGGCCACTGAAGCTTTCTTT
CAGSLEYDRMATEAFF